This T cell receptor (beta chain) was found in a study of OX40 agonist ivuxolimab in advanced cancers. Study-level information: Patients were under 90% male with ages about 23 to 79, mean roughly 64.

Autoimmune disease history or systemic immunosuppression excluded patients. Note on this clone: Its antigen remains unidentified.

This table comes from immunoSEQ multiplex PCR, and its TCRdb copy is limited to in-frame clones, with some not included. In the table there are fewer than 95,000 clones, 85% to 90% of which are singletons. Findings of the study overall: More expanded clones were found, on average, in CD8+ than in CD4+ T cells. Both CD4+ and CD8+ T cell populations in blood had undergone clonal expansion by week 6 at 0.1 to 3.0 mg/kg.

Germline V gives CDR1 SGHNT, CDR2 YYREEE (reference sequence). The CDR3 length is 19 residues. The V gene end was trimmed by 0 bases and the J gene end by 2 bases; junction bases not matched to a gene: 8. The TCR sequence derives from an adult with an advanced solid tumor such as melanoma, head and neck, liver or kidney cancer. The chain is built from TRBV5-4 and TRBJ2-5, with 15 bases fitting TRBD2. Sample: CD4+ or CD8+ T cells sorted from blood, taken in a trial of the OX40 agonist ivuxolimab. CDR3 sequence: CASSLAPGLAGGPQETQYF. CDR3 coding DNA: TGTGCCAGCAGCTTGGCCCCGGGACTAGCGGGAGGCCCGCAAGAGACCCAGTACTTC.